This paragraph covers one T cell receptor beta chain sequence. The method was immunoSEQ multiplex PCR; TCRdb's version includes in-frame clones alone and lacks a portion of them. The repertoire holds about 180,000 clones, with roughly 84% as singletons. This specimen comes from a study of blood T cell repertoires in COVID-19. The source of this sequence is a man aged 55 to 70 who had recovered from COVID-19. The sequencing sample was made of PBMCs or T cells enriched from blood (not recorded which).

The chain's CDR3 is CASSHRANRGKEKLFF. CDR3 in DNA: TGTGCCAGCAGCCACCGGGCAAACAGGGGTAAGGAAAAACTGTTTTTT. The J gene is TRBJ1-4, the V gene TRBV3-1 (or the pseudogene TRBV3-2); 7 bases are a match to TRBD1. The CDR3 length is 16 residues. The V segment lost 3 bases and the J segment 8 bases; nucleotides outside the gene matches: 12. The germline V gene has CDR1 LGHDT and CDR2 YNNKEL (reference sequence).